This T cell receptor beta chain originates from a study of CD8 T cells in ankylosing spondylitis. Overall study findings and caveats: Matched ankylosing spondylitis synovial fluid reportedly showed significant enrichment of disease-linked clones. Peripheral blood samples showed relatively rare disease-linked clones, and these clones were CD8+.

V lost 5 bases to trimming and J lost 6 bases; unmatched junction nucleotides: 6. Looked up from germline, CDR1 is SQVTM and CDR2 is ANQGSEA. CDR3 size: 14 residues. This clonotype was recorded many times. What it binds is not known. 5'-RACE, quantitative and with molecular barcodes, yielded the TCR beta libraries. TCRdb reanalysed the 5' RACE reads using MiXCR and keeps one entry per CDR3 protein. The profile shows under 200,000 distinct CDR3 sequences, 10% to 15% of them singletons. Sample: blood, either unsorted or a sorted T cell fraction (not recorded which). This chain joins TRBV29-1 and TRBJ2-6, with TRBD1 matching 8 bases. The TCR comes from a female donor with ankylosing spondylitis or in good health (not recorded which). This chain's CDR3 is CSVYTGGMANVLTF. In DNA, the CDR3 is TGCAGCGTTTATACAGGGGGTATGGCCAACGTCCTGACTTTC.